This TCR beta chain was captured by sequencing in a study of T cells after yellow fever vaccination. Study-level background: Fractions with few cells were prepared using SMART-Seq v4 Ultra Low Input.

Note on this clonotype: Its antigen is still unknown. It may be a read error: a sequence one base away is much more abundant.

MiXCR, run by TCRdb on the 5' RACE reads, gives a single entry per CDR3 protein. The sample includes a few hundred thousand distinct CDR3 sequences, around 6.8% seen only once; the top ten take 18%. Overall study findings and caveats: Weaker overall was a secondary response that nonetheless peaked faster, on day 5 versus 15.

V gave up 0 bases and J gave up 8 bases, with 20 bases separating them. Germline V gene data show CDR1 as MGHRA and CDR2 as YSYEKL. This CDR3 has 17 amino acids. This chain joins TRBV4-1 and TRBJ2-4; unclear D gene. The receptor's source is a man between 18 and 35 years old who received the YFV17D yellow fever vaccine. Material: PBMCs, obtained approximately 40 days after the first yellow fever vaccination. CDR3 bases: TGCGCCAGCAGCCAAGATTCTCCAGCAACTGCCGAGGACATTCAGTACTTC. It yields the protein CASSQDSPATAEDIQYF.